This T cell receptor (beta chain) emerged from a study of T cell responses to AZD1222 COVID-19 vaccine. The V and J ends lost 4 bases and 5 bases, in that order; junction bases with no gene match: 5. This CDR3 is 15 amino acids long. Germline V gene lookup returns CDR1 LGHNA and CDR2 YSLEER. This clone appeared once. Antigen specificity is unknown. General study points: Among vaccine-associated CD4 TCRs, coverage spanned spike, with dominance at 160-218 and 743-854. Targets within unmutated variant regions were reportedly found for nearly half of spike-specific TCRs.

Measured with immunoSEQ multiplex PCR; TCRdb has only the in-frame clones, and not every one. The sample contains roughly 93,000 clones, approximately 89% of which appear only once. Source: peripheral blood, taken on day 0 of MenACWY control vaccination. This chain uses TRBV4-3 with TRBJ1-5; TRBD1 matches at 10 bases. The origin of this receptor is an adult in good health. The CDR3 sequence is CASSRDRGGDQPQHF. CDR3 nucleotide sequence: TGCGCCAGCAGCCGGGACAGGGGTGGGGATCAGCCCCAGCATTTT.